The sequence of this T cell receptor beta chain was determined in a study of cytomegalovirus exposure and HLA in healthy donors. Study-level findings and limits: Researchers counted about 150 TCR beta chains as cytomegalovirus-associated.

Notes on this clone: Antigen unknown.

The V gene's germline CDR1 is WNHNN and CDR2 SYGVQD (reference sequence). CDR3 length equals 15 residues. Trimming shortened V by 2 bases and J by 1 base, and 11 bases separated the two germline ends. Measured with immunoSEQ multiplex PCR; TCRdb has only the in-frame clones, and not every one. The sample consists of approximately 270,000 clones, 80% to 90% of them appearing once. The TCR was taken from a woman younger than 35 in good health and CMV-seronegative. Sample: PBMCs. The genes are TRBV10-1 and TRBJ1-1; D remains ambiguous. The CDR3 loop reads CASSETATGNTEAFF. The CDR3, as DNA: TGCGCCAGCAGTGAGACCGCGACGGGGAACACTGAAGCTTTCTTT.